The rows below give T cell receptor beta chains drawn from one sample of a study of blood T cell repertoires in COVID-19. Assay used: immunoSEQ multiplex PCR; TCRdb lists only in-frame clones, some missing. In the table there are around 310,000 clones, approximately 88% of which are singletons. Sequenced material: peripheral blood. Receptors originate from a woman aged 50 to 60 with active or convalescent COVID-19. Each CDR3 is given with its conserved first and last residue. The order of the fields is V gene, J gene, clone size, CDR3 protein. Some rows have no size entry. The others give once, few or many, or a class for an expanded clone.

TRBV6-2/TRBV6-3	TRBJ2-7	.	CASSYPRGIGYEQYF
TRBV28	TRBJ2-1	.	CASSLWPRTSGHLAYNEQFF
TRBV18	TRBJ1-2	.	CASSPQVEGYGYTF
TRBV7-2	TRBJ2-7	.	CASSLLLETRGLGEQYF
TRBV9	TRBJ2-5	.	CASSPSELGPGGAEETQYF
TRBV21-1	TRBJ2-7	.	CASTNRDRGYEQYF
TRBV28	TRBJ2-7	.	CATATGTFFSSEQYF
TRBV5-3	TRBJ2-7	.	CARSLDASAYEQYF
TRBV5-1	TRBJ2-1	.	CASTSTSGRAKNEQFF
TRBV11-3	TRBJ2-2	.	CASSQWGQGDYTGELFF
TRBV5-1	TRBJ2-7	.	CASRASYEQYF
TRBV27	TRBJ2-3	.	CASSSRGGTGYPFGTDTQYF
TRBV5-1	TRBJ1-2	once	CASSPSTSSPGGYTF
TRBV5-8	TRBJ1-2	.	CASSPSDRPYGYTF
TRBV3-1/TRBV3-2	TRBJ1-5	once	CASSQERSQPQHF
TRBV6-1	TRBJ1-2	.	CASSDNRANYGYTF
TRBV28	TRBJ1-2	.	CASSSGQGRNYGYTF
TRBV5-6	TRBJ1-2	.	CASSPVGASGYTF
TRBV29-1	TRBJ2-3	.	CSVGVGTSGTGNTQYF
TRBV6-5	TRBJ1-1	once	CASAESNTEAFF
TRBV19	TRBJ1-4	.	CASRTSDRGLSNEKLFF
TRBV13	TRBJ2-1	.	CASSGLAGVDEQFF
TRBV7-6	TRBJ2-7	.	CASSLLGLAGSAGVYEQYF
TRBV5-1	TRBJ2-1	once	CASSLDISYNEQFF
TRBV6-5	TRBJ1-4	.	CASREFAGEKLFF
TRBV29-1	TRBJ1-2	once	CSAGTGGRYGYTF
TRBV15	TRBJ2-1	few	CATSRDQPGLSNEQFF